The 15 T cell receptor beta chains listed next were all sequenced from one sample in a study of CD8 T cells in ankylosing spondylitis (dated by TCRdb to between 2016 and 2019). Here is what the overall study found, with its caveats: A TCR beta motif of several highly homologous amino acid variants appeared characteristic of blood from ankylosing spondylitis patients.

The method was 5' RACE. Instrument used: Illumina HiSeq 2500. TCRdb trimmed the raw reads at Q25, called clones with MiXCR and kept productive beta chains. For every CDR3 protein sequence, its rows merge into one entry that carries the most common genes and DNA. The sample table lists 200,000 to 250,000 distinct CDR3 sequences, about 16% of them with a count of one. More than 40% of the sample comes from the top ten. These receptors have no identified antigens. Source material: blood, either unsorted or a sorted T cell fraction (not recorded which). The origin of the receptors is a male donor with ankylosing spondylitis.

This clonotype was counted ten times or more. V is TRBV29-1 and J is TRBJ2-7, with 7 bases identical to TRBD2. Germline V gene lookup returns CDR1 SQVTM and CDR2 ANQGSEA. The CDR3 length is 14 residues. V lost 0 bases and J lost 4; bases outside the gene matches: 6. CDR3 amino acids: CSVEDPGEGYEQYF. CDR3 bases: TGCAGCGTTGAAGATCCCGGGGAGGGGTACGAGCAGTACTTC.

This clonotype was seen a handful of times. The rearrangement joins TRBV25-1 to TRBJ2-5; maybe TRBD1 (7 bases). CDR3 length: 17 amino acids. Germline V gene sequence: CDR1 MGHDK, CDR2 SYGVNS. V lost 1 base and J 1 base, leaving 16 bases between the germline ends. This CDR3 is CASSEWMEGTAQETQYF. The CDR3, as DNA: TGTGCCAGCAGTGAATGGATGGAGGGGACAGCCCAAGAGACCCAGTACTTC. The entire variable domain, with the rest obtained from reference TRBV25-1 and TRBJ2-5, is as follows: EADIYQTPRYLVIGTGKKITLECSQTMGHDKMYWYQQDPGMELHLIHYSYGVNSTEKGDLSSESTVSRIRTEHFPLTLESARPSHTSQYLCASSEWMEGTAQETQYFGPGTRLLVL.

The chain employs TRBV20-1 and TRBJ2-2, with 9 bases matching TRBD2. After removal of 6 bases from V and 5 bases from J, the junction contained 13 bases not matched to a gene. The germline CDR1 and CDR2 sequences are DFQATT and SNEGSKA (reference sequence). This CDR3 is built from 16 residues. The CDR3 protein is CSAKPAGGPETGELFF. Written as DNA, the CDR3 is TGCAGTGCCAAGCCGGCGGGGGGGCCGGAAACCGGGGAGCTGTTTTTT.

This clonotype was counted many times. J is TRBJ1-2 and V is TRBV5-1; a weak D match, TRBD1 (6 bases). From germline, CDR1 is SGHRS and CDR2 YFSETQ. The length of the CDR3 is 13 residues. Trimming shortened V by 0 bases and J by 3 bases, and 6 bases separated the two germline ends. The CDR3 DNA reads TGCGCCAGCAGCTTGGAGGGGGACTATGGCTACACCTTC. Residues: CASSLEGDYGYTF.

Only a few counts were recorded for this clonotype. The CDR3 DNA is TGCGCCAGCAGCTTGGGGGGTGGGGGGCTGGACACTGAAGCTTTCTTT. Translated: CASSLGGGGLDTEAFF. The rearrangement links TRBV5-1 to TRBJ1-1; possibly TRBD1 for D (6 bases). Germline V lookup: CDR1 SGHRS, CDR2 YFSETQ. CDR3 length: 16 amino acids. V was cut by 0 bases and J by 3 bases, with 15 bases left in between.

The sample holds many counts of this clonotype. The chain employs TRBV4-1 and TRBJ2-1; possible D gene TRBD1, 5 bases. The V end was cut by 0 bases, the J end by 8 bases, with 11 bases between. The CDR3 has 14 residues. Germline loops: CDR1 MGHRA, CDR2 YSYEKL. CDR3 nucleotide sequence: TGCGCCAGCAGCCAAGATCAGGGTTACGATGAGCAGTTCTTC. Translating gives CASSQDQGYDEQFF.

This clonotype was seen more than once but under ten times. Here the CDR3 DNA reads TGTGCCAGTAGTCCCCCGACAGGGGGTTTGTACAATGAGCAGTTCTTC. Translating it yields CASSPPTGGLYNEQFF. V and J are TRBV19 and TRBJ2-1; 9 bases are a match to TRBD1. J gave up 4 bases and V 5 bases, and 9 bases lay outside the gene matches. Germline CDR1 LNHDA, CDR2 SQIVND (reference sequence). This CDR3 spans 16 amino acids. Full variable domain (rest looked up from reference TRBV19 and TRBJ2-1): DGGITQSPKYLFRKEGQNVTLSCEQNLNHDAMYWYRQDPGQGLRLIYYSQIVNDFQKGDIAEGYSVSREKKESFPLTVTSAQKNPTAFYLCASSPPTGGLYNEQFFGPGTRLTVL.

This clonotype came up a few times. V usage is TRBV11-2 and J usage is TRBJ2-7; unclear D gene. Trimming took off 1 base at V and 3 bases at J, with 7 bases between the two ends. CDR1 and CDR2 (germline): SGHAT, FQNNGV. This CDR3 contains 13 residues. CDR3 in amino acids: CASSLAPDYEQYF. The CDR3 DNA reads TGTGCCAGCAGCTTAGCGCCGGACTACGAGCAGTACTTC.

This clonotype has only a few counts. CDR3 in DNA: TGTGCCAGCAGGTTTAGCGGGAGGCCTAACAATGAGCAGTTCTTC. This gives the protein CASRFSGRPNNEQFF. The V and J genes are TRBV12-3 or TRBV12-4 and TRBJ2-1; 10 bases align to TRBD2. V shed 6 bases, J shed 5 bases, and the junction held 7 bases outside the gene matches. This CDR3 has 15 amino acids.

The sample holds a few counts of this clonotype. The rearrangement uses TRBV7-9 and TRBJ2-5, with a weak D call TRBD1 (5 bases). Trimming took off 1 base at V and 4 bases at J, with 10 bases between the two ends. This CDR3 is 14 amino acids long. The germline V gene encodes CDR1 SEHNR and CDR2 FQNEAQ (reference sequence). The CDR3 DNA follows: TGTGCCAGCAGCTTAGAGGACAAGATAGAGACCCAGTACTTC. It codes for CASSLEDKIETQYF.

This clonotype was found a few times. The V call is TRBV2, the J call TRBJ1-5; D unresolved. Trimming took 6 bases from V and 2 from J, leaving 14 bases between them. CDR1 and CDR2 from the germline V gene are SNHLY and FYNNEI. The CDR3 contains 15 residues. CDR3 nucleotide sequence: TGTGCCAGCAGACGCGGGATATATGGCAATCAGCCCCAGCATTTT. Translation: CASRRGIYGNQPQHF.

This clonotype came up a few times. This CDR3 is CSVVGQGDTDTQYF. The DNA for the CDR3 is TGCAGCGTCGTTGGACAGGGAGACACAGATACGCAGTATTTT. The chain employs TRBV29-1 and TRBJ2-3, with TRBD1 matching over 8 bases. V lost 6 bases and J lost 2; bases outside the gene matches: 7. The CDR3 sequence is 14 residues long. Germline V gives CDR1 SQVTM, CDR2 ANQGSEA.

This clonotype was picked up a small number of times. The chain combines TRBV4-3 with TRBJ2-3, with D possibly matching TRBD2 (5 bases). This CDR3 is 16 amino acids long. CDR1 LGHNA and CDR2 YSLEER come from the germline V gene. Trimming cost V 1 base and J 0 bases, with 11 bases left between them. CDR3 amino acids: CASSQASSGSTDTQYF. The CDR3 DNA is TGCGCCAGCAGCCAAGCTTCGAGCGGTAGCACAGATACGCAGTATTTT.

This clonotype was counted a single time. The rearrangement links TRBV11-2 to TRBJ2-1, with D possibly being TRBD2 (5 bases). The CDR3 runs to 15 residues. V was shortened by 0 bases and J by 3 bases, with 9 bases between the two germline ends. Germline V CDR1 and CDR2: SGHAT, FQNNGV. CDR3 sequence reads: CASSLEAALYNEQFF. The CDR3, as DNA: TGTGCCAGCAGCTTAGAAGCGGCTCTCTACAATGAGCAGTTCTTC.

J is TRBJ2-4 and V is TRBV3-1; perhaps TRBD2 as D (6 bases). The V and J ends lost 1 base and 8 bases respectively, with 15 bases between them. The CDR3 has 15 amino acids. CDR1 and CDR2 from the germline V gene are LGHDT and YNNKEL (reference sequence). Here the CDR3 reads CASSQGGEVGDIQYF. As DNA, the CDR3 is TGTGCCAGCAGCCAAGGGGGGGAAGTGGGGGACATTCAGTACTTC.